This T cell receptor (beta chain) was recovered during a study of cytomegalovirus exposure and HLA in healthy donors. Study results and caveats: According to a later analysis, donors in an Asian-associated ancestry cluster reportedly had fewer N-insertions than the approximately 720-donor mean. More clonal expansion characterized HLA-associated TCR beta chains than equally common others in a later analysis.

Germline assignment: CDR1 LNHDA and CDR2 SQIVND (reference sequence). Trimming took off 1 base at V and 0 bases at J, with 8 bases between the two ends. This CDR3 contains 15 residues. This clone showed up just a few times. No antigen is known for it. These donors, healthy bone marrow donors, were studied. In the PCR, 60 Vbeta and 13 Jbeta primers were used. Original analysis: In a later analysis, about 12 million of 75 million to 85 million unique beta chains occurred in at least two donors. Method: immunoSEQ multiplex PCR; TCRdb's copy keeps in-frame clones and lacks some. V and J calls and clone size follow that table, whereas D and trimming were derived from the DNA. Among over 200,000 clones listed, more than 65% were seen once.

The sample was PBMCs. The rearrangement joins TRBV19 to TRBJ2-3; tentatively, D is TRBD2 (6 bases). The source of this sequence is a woman aged 25 to 45 in good health and CMV-seronegative. CDR3 protein: CASSIGGTSTDTQYF. As DNA, the CDR3 is TGTGCCAGTAGTATAGGAGGGACTAGCACAGATACGCAGTATTTT. Variable domain in full (rest from reference TRBV19 and TRBJ2-3): DGGITQSPKYLFRKEGQNVTLSCEQNLNHDAMYWYRQDPGQGLRLIYYSQIVNDFQKGDIAEGYSVSREKKESFPLTVTSAQKNPTAFYLCASSIGGTSTDTQYFGPGTRLTVL.